A selection of T cell receptor beta chains follows, all from one sample in a study of human T cells and chemical hapten exposure. Each CDR3 protein is one row after TCRdb ran MiXCR on the RACE reads. The table lists about 130,000 distinct CDR3 sequences, 8.5% to 9.5% of them singletons. The source material was whole blood. The source is a male donor in good health. Some clones in this sample may be carry-over from other donors' samples. Each CDR3 is given with its conserved first and last residue. The order of the fields is V gene, J gene, clone size, D gene, CDR3 protein, CDR3 DNA. D genes are given only for firm matches. Clone size appears in some rows only: once, few, many, or a class for an expanded clone.

TRBV24-1	TRBJ1-1	few	.	CATSDAQGEAFF	TGTGCCACCAGTGACGCTCAGGGGGAAGCTTTCTTT
TRBV3-1	TRBJ1-2	.	.	CASSQRADPYYGYTF	TGTGCCAGCAGCCAACGGGCAGACCCCTACTATGGCTACACCTTC
TRBV7-3	TRBJ2-1	.	TRBD2	CASSVSGVEYEQFF	TGTGCCAGCAGCGTTAGCGGGGTTGAATATGAGCAGTTCTTC
TRBV2	TRBJ1-2	few	.	CASSAQGGYGYTF	TGTGCCAGCAGTGCGCAGGGAGGCTATGGCTACACCTTC
TRBV27	TRBJ2-5	few	TRBD1	CASRGQGREQETQYF	TGTGCCAGCAGGGGACAGGGCCGAGAGCAAGAGACCCAGTACTTC
TRBV4-1	TRBJ1-5	few	.	CASSQLVQLQGNQPQHF	TGCGCCAGCAGCCAACTAGTACAGCTTCAAGGCAATCAGCCCCAGCATTTT
TRBV12-3/TRBV12-4	TRBJ1-2	.	.	CASSYWGKYGYTF	TGTGCCAGCAGTTACTGGGGAAAGTATGGCTACACCTTC
TRBV12-3/TRBV12-4	TRBJ2-2	.	TRBD1	CASSPTPGQGNTGELFF	TGTGCCAGCAGCCCTACCCCGGGACAGGGGAACACCGGGGAGCTGTTTTTT
TRBV27	TRBJ2-3	many	.	CASSLVLLEGITDTQYF	TGTGCCAGCAGTTTAGTATTGTTAGAAGGAATCACAGATACGCAGTATTTT
TRBV7-2	TRBJ1-3	many	TRBD1	CASRLTGGSGNTIYF	TGTGCCAGCAGACTCACAGGGGGCTCTGGAAACACCATATATTTT
TRBV2	TRBJ1-1	.	.	CASSGQRGLSTEAFF	TGTGCCAGCAGTGGCCAGAGGGGATTGAGCACTGAAGCTTTCTTT
TRBV28	TRBJ2-3	.	TRBD2	CASSASLLAGNTDTQYF	TGTGCCAGCAGTGCCTCCCTGCTAGCGGGGAACACAGATACGCAGTATTTT
TRBV4-2	TRBJ1-2	few	TRBD1	CASSQDLMRTGIYGYTF	TGTGCCAGCAGCCAAGATTTAATGAGGACAGGGATCTATGGCTACACCTTC
TRBV5-1	TRBJ1-4	many	TRBD1	CASSWGQLATNEKLFF	TGCGCCAGCAGCTGGGGACAGCTGGCCACTAATGAAAAACTGTTTTTT
TRBV7-2	TRBJ1-5	few	.	CASSLDRQGGEHF	TGTGCCAGCAGCTTAGACCGTCAGGGAGGAGAGCATTTT
TRBV25-1	TRBJ2-7	many	.	CASSEFPYEQYF	TGTGCCAGCAGTGAATTCCCTTACGAGCAGTACTTC
TRBV15	TRBJ1-1	.	.	CATVAITPGLRAAFF	TGTGCCACGGTAGCAATCACCCCGGGGCTGCGAGCGGCTTTCTTT
TRBV27	TRBJ1-5	.	.	CASTPRQARVATYSNQPQHF	TGTGCCAGCACGCCCAGACAGGCCCGGGTGGCCACTTATAGCAATCAGCCCCAGCATTTT
TRBV29-1	TRBJ2-3	.	TRBD1	CSAQGQGIVDTQYF	TGCAGCGCCCAGGGACAGGGAATTGTAGATACGCAGTATTTT
TRBV6-6	TRBJ2-7	few	TRBD1	CASSKTWDRATYEQYF	TGTGCCAGCAGTAAGACCTGGGACAGGGCGACCTACGAGCAGTACTTC
TRBV2	TRBJ2-2	few	.	CASSDRDANTGELFF	TGTGCCAGCAGCGACCGGGACGCGAACACCGGGGAGCTGTTTTTT
TRBV5-1	TRBJ1-6	many	.	CASSLNRKGAPLHF	TGCGCCAGCAGCTTGAACAGGAAGGGGGCACCCCTCCACTTT
TRBV25-1	TRBJ2-7	few	TRBD2	CASSTSGSMYEQYF	TGTGCCAGCAGTACTAGCGGGAGTATGTACGAGCAGTACTTC
TRBV11-2	TRBJ2-1	few	TRBD2	CASRPRLADNEQFF	TGTGCCAGCCGGCCGAGACTAGCGGACAATGAGCAGTTCTTC
TRBV5-1	TRBJ2-2	few	TRBD2	CASSLVGGSGTGELFF	TGCGCCAGCAGCTTGGTTGGCGGGAGCGGCACCGGGGAGCTGTTTTTT
TRBV20-1	TRBJ2-3	.	.	CSAEAPWETDTQYF	TGCAGTGCTGAGGCTCCATGGGAAACAGATACGCAGTATTTT
TRBV27	TRBJ2-5	.	TRBD2	CASSLSPALIAGGEETQYF	TGTGCCAGCAGTTTATCGCCGGCGTTGATTGCGGGGGGGGAAGAGACCCAGTACTTC
TRBV29-1	TRBJ2-7	.	TRBD1	CSVEKRDRGTYEQYF	TGCAGCGTTGAGAAGAGGGACAGGGGAACCTACGAGCAGTACTTC
TRBV19	TRBJ1-5	few	.	CASTTSSGLMPQHF	TGTGCCAGTACCACTTCTAGTGGATTAATGCCCCAGCATTTT
TRBV10-3	TRBJ1-5	few	TRBD1	CAISEGTGNQPQHF	TGTGCCATCAGTGAAGGGACAGGCAATCAGCCCCAGCATTTT
TRBV12-3/TRBV12-4	TRBJ2-7	few	.	CASSLTRNYEQYF	TGTGCCAGCAGTTTAACCAGGAACTACGAGCAGTACTTC
TRBV3-1	TRBJ1-3	.	.	CASGYSGNTIYF	TGTGCCAGCGGGTATTCTGGAAACACCATATATTTT
TRBV10-3	TRBJ1-4	.	TRBD1	CAISETDRGGEKLFF	TGTGCCATCAGTGAGACGGACAGGGGCGGTGAAAAACTGTTTTTT
TRBV6-5	TRBJ2-5	many	.	CASSFTPGGTQYF	TGTGCCAGCAGTTTTACCCCCGGGGGGACCCAGTACTTC
TRBV12-3/TRBV12-4	TRBJ2-1	.	TRBD2	CASSLGVTTSGSSYNEQFF	TGTGCCAGCAGTTTAGGGGTAACGACTAGCGGGAGCTCCTACAATGAGCAGTTCTTC
TRBV6-5	TRBJ1-1	.	.	CASSYNHPDVTEAFF	TGTGCCAGCAGTTACAATCACCCCGACGTCACTGAAGCTTTCTTT
TRBV7-2	TRBJ2-3	few	.	CASSLYPGLLTSTDTQYF	TGTGCCAGCAGCTTATACCCGGGACTCCTCACTAGCACAGATACGCAGTATTTT
TRBV29-1	TRBJ2-1	many	TRBD2	CSVGAGGGEQFF	TGCAGCGTAGGAGCGGGGGGGGGTGAGCAGTTCTTC